These 29 T cell receptor beta chains were sequenced from one sample in a study of blood T cell repertoires in COVID-19. The data were produced by immunoSEQ multiplex PCR, yet TCRdb's version contains in-frame clones alone and is incomplete. Here the sample spans fewer than 350,000 clones, around 84% being singletons. Sequenced: PBMCs or T cells enriched from blood (not recorded which). These receptors all come from a woman aged 45-59 years who had recovered from COVID-19.

V is TRBV6-4 and J is TRBJ1-2, with D unclear. Trimming cost V 2 bases and J 4 bases, with 8 bases left between them. Germline lookup yields CDR1 MRHNA and CDR2 SNTAGT. The CDR3 spans 13 residues. This CDR3 is CASSDVAIYGYTF. In nucleotides, the CDR3 is TGTGCCAGCAGTGACGTCGCGATCTATGGCTACACCTTC.

The chain combines TRBV7-3 with TRBJ2-1, with 9 bases that match TRBD2. The CDR3 loop spans 17 amino acids. The germline V gene encodes CDR1 SGHTA and CDR2 FQGTGA. Unmatched junction bases numbered 15, after V lost 5 bases and J lost 7 bases. This CDR3 reads CASSPSIAGAGGNEQFF. The CDR3 coding sequence is TGTGCCAGCAGCCCCTCAATAGCGGGGGCAGGGGGTAATGAGCAGTTCTTC.

The chain combines TRBV7-9 with TRBJ2-3; no clear D gene. Germline-derived CDR1 and CDR2 are SEHNR and FQNEAQ (reference sequence). There are 15 residues in the CDR3. Trimming took off 2 bases at V and 4 bases at J, with 13 bases between the two ends. CDR3 nucleotides: TGTGCCAGCAGCTTAAGAGGAGCGTCAGCAGATACGCAGTATTTT. Its protein is CASSLRGASADTQYF.

V is TRBV27 and J is TRBJ2-3, with 10 bases matching TRBD2. J was trimmed by 4 bases and V by 3 bases; bases with no gene match: 16. Germline CDR1 MNHEY, CDR2 SMNVEV (reference sequence). This CDR3 spans 19 amino acids. The DNA of the CDR3 is TGTGCCAGCAGTTTTAGGCTAGCGGGAGAGCGGCGGAAATCAGATACGCAGTATTTT. It encodes CASSFRLAGERRKSDTQYF.

The V and J genes are TRBV2 and TRBJ2-1; the match to TRBD2 covers 12 bases. The CDR3 runs to 15 residues. J lost 6 bases, V lost 4 bases, and 4 bases had no gene match. CDR1 and CDR2 from the germline V gene are SNHLY and FYNNEI. CDR3: CASSVGLAGLNEQFF. CDR3 coding DNA: TGTGCCAGCAGTGTGGGACTAGCGGGTCTCAATGAGCAGTTCTTC.

The chain is built from TRBV7-2 and TRBJ1-1, with unresolved D. CDR1 SGHTA and CDR2 FQGNSA come from the germline V gene. Trimming removed 5 bases at V and 4 bases at J, with 14 bases between. The CDR3 has 14 amino acids. CDR3: CASSATPFSTEAFF. For the CDR3, the DNA is TGTGCCAGCAGCGCGACTCCCTTTAGCACTGAAGCTTTCTTT. Full variable domain (outside the CDR3, taken from reference TRBV7-2 and TRBJ1-1): GAGVSQSPSNKVTEKGKDVELRCDPISGHTALYWYRQSLGQGLEFLIYFQGNSAPDKSGLPSDRFSAERTGGSVSTLTIQRTQQEDSAVYLCASSATPFSTEAFFGQGTRLTVV.

The chain couples TRBV28 to TRBJ2-4, with D perhaps TRBD1 (5 bases). The CDR3 contains 15 residues. The germline V gene encodes CDR1 MDHEN and CDR2 SYDVKM. Trimming took off 5 bases at V and 0 bases at J, with 11 bases between the two ends. As DNA, the CDR3 is TGTGCCAGCAGTCAGCCCGGACAAGCCAAAAACATTCAGTACTTC. Protein product: CASSQPGQAKNIQYF. The full variable domain, its missing parts supplied by reference TRBV28 and TRBJ2-4, is DVKVTQSSRYLVKRTGEKVFLECVQDMDHENMFWYRQDPGLGLRLIYFSYDVKMKEKGDIPEGYSVSREKKERFSLILESASTNQTSMYLCASSQPGQAKNIQYFGAGTRLSVL.

The genes are TRBV27 and TRBJ1-2; D is uncertain. The CDR3 is 16 amino acids. Germline V gives CDR1 MNHEY, CDR2 SMNVEV (reference sequence). The ends were cut back, 0 bases at V and 4 bases at J, with 15 bases in the middle. This CDR3 reads CASSLSGGRGIYGYTF. In nucleotides, the CDR3 is TGTGCCAGCAGTTTATCGGGCGGGCGAGGGATCTATGGCTACACCTTC.

This chain links TRBV6-4 with TRBJ1-2, with 7 bases identical to TRBD1. The trim removed 4 bases at V and 2 bases at J, leaving 7 bases unmatched. This CDR3 contains 15 residues. The germline CDR1 and CDR2 sequences are MRHNA and SNTAGT. The CDR3 is CASSGDRVANYGYTF. The CDR3 bases are TGTGCCAGCAGTGGAGACAGGGTGGCGAACTATGGCTACACCTTC.

V is TRBV6-5 and J is TRBJ1-5; TRBD1 might be the D (6 bases). Trimming left V 7 bases short and J 6 bases short, with 13 bases between. The germline V gene encodes CDR1 MNHEY and CDR2 SVGAGI. The CDR3 runs to 13 residues. The CDR3 DNA reads TGTGCCAGCACTCTCCAGGGGACTCAGCCCCAGCATTTT. Translating it yields CASTLQGTQPQHF.

The chain carries TRBV20-1 and TRBJ1-6, with 8 bases fitting TRBD1. The length of the CDR3 is 15 residues. Germline lookup yields CDR1 DFQATT and CDR2 SNEGSKA (reference sequence). V shed 3 bases, J shed 10 bases, and the junction held 11 bases outside the gene matches. CDR3 bases: TGCAGTGCTAGTCAGGGGGCGGTCAGAGGGTCACCCCTCCACTTT. It specifies CSASQGAVRGSPLHF.

V usage is TRBV3-1 (or the pseudogene TRBV3-2) and J usage is TRBJ1-1; D may be TRBD1 (5 bases). The CDR3 is 13 amino acids. The germline gives CDR1 LGHDT, CDR2 YNNKEL (reference sequence). Trimming cost V 4 bases and J 0 bases, with 6 bases left between them. Here the CDR3 DNA reads TGTGCCAGCAGCCTACAGGTGAACACTGAAGCTTTCTTT. Translating it yields CASSLQVNTEAFF.

J is TRBJ2-5 and V is TRBV7-8; TRBD1 matches 8 bases. The germline V gene encodes CDR1 SGHVS and CDR2 FQNEAQ. This CDR3 spans 14 amino acids. V dropped 6 bases and J dropped 0; count of bases not matched to a gene: 3. CDR3 in amino acids: CASSTGGNQETQYF. Written as DNA, the CDR3 is TGTGCCAGCAGTACAGGGGGAAACCAAGAGACCCAGTACTTC. The full variable domain, rest sourced from reference TRBV7-8 and TRBJ2-5, is GAGVSQSPRYKVAKRGQDVALRCDPISGHVSLFWYQQALGQGPEFLTYFQNEAQLDKSGLPSDRFFAERPEGSVSTLKIQRTQQEDSAVYLCASSTGGNQETQYFGPGTRLLVL.

V usage is TRBV11-2 and J usage is TRBJ1-4; TRBD1 matches 9 bases. The trim removed 2 bases at V and 8 bases at J, leaving 15 bases unmatched. There are 18 residues in the CDR3. CDR1 is SGHAT and CDR2 is FQNNGV in the germline V gene. DNA of the CDR3: TGTGCCAGCAGCTTAAAAGGGACAGGGACCTTTAGAGGGGAAAAACTGTTTTTT. Translated, it gives CASSLKGTGTFRGEKLFF.

The chain has TRBV6-5 and TRBJ2-2, with a weak D call TRBD2 (6 bases). Germline CDR1 and CDR2: MNHEY and SVGAGI. This CDR3 spans 13 amino acids. Trimming removed 6 bases from V and 6 bases from J, with 11 bases in between. CDR3 bases: TGTGCCAGCAGGGGACTCCTATCCGGGGAGCTGTTTTTT. It translates to CASRGLLSGELFF.

This sequence joins TRBV6-5 and TRBJ2-1; the D is unclear. Trimming cost V 6 bases and J 0 bases, with 9 bases left between them. The CDR3 is 14 residues long. The germline V gene has CDR1 MNHEY and CDR2 SVGAGI. CDR3 sequence reads: CASRRLSSYNEQFF. DNA for the CDR3: TGTGCCAGCAGGAGACTCAGCTCCTACAATGAGCAGTTCTTC.

The chain employs TRBV5-1 and TRBJ2-1; D is possibly TRBD1 (6 bases). Trimming left V 7 bases short and J 8 bases short, with 19 bases between. This CDR3 has 14 amino acids. Germline CDR1 SGHRS, CDR2 YFSETQ. The CDR3 coding sequence is TGCGCCAGCCTTGATGGGGGCGGTAGAGATGAGCAGTTCTTC. This codes for CASLDGGGRDEQFF.

V and J are TRBV25-1 and TRBJ1-6, with 7 nucleotides matching TRBD1. Germline CDR1 and CDR2: MGHDK and SYGVNS. The junction had 8 bases not matched to a gene; V was cut back by 1 base and J by 8 bases. The CDR3 sequence is 16 residues long. CDR3 in DNA: TGTGCCAGCAGTGAATTGGAGACAGGGTTGGATTCACCCCTCCACTTT. It specifies CASSELETGLDSPLHF. The complete variable domain, with remaining parts taken from reference TRBV25-1 and TRBJ1-6, reads EADIYQTPRYLVIGTGKKITLECSQTMGHDKMYWYQQDPGMELHLIHYSYGVNSTEKGDLSSESTVSRIRTEHFPLTLESARPSHTSQYLCASSELETGLDSPLHFGNGTRLTVT.

The V and J genes are TRBV9 and TRBJ1-1; a weak D match, TRBD1 (6 bases). The CDR3 consists of 13 residues. V was clipped by 4 bases and J by 1 base, with 8 bases between them. The V gene's germline CDR1 is SGDLS and CDR2 YYNGEE. The CDR3 DNA sequence: TGTGCCAGCAGCATGACAGGGAACACTGAAGCTTTCTTT. Translating it yields CASSMTGNTEAFF.

V is TRBV6-5 and J is TRBJ2-7; 7 bases match TRBD1. CDR3 length: 15 amino acids. Germline V gene lookup returns CDR1 MNHEY and CDR2 SVGAGI. With 6 bases clipped from V and 1 base from J, the junction kept 9 bases outside the gene matches. CDR3 loop: CASSYRGQESYEQYF. The DNA for the CDR3 is TGTGCCAGCAGCTACAGGGGTCAAGAATCCTACGAGCAGTACTTC.

V usage is TRBV7-6 and J usage is TRBJ2-2, with 7 bases fitting TRBD2. In germline, CDR1 is SGHVS, CDR2 FNYEAQ. With 1 base clipped from V and 3 bases from J, the junction kept 5 bases outside the gene matches. This CDR3 has 16 amino acids. In DNA, the CDR3 is TGTGCCAGCAGCTTAGTTGGAGGGAGGGACACCGGGGAGCTGTTTTTT. This codes for CASSLVGGRDTGELFF.

V is TRBV6-5 and J is TRBJ2-7; D may be TRBD1 (6 bases). The germline gives CDR1 MNHEY, CDR2 SVGAGI. V lost 4 bases and J lost 3, with 16 bases in between. The CDR3 has 15 residues. CDR3 region: CASSLRTAQFYEQYF. The CDR3 nucleotides are TGTGCCAGCAGTTTAAGGACAGCACAATTCTACGAGCAGTACTTC.

As DNA, the CDR3 is TGTGCCAGCAGCATTGGACTAGCTGCTGGGGCCAACGTCCTGACTTTC. This encodes CASSIGLAAGANVLTF. The chain couples TRBV7-3 to TRBJ2-6, with 8 nucleotides matching TRBD2. This CDR3 region has 16 residues. Germline CDR1 is SGHTA and CDR2 is FQGTGA. V shed 5 bases, J shed 2 bases, and the junction held 5 bases outside the gene matches.

The rearrangement links TRBV19 to TRBJ1-4; 8 nucleotides agree with TRBD1. This CDR3 comprises 15 residues. V shed 5 bases, J shed 6 bases, and the junction held 8 bases outside the gene matches. Germline V lookup: CDR1 LNHDA, CDR2 SQIVND (reference sequence). The CDR3, as DNA: TGTGCCAGTAGTTCAGGGGGCGCGTCGGATGAAAAACTGTTTTTT. Its translation: CASSSGGASDEKLFF.

The chain carries TRBV4-1 and TRBJ2-7; TRBD2 might be the D (6 bases). The V end lost 1 base, the J end lost 7 bases, and 14 bases lay between the germline ends. CDR1 MGHRA and CDR2 YSYEKL come from the germline V gene. This CDR3 contains 14 residues. This CDR3 is CASSQGTDYLEQYF. DNA of the CDR3: TGCGCCAGCAGCCAAGGGACGGACTACTTGGAGCAGTACTTC.

The rearrangement uses TRBV12-3 or TRBV12-4 and TRBJ2-5; 7 nucleotides align to TRBD2. V shed 6 bases, J shed 8 bases, and the junction held 6 bases outside the gene matches. The CDR3 is 12 amino acids. The CDR3 coding sequence is TGTGCCAGCAGCCAATTAGCGGGCACCCAGTACTTC. Its protein product is CASSQLAGTQYF.

V is TRBV19 and J is TRBJ1-3, with no clear D. V dropped 4 bases and J dropped 0 bases, with 13 bases sitting between them. Germline assignment: CDR1 LNHDA and CDR2 SQIVND (reference sequence). The CDR3 has 16 amino acids. CDR3 nucleotide sequence: TGTGCCAGTAGTACCCCCAGGCCGAGCTCTGGAAACACCATATATTTT. Translation gives CASSTPRPSSGNTIYF.

The rearrangement joins TRBV7-7 to TRBJ2-7; TRBD1 matches at 10 bases. CDR3 length equals 14 residues. From germline, CDR1 is SSHAT and CDR2 FNYEAQ (reference sequence). V trimming: 2 bases; J trimming: 7 bases; junction bases outside the gene matches: 5. The CDR3 loop reads CASSLSGTGEEQYF. CDR3 DNA sequence: TGTGCCAGCAGCTTATCGGGGACAGGGGAAGAGCAGTACTTC.

This sequence joins TRBV27 and TRBJ1-5, with TRBD1 matching over 7 bases. The CDR3 is 18 residues long. With 6 bases clipped from V and 1 base from J, the junction kept 15 bases outside the gene matches. CDR1 and CDR2 (germline): MNHEY, SMNVEV (reference sequence). The CDR3 reads CASRWSGGIILSNQPQHF. The CDR3 DNA is TGTGCCAGCAGGTGGTCAGGGGGGATTATTTTGAGCAATCAGCCCCAGCATTTT.